This TCR beta chain is from a study of T cells in Graves' hyperthyroidism and ophthalmopathy. Study-level results: Model output signaled ophthalmopathy a median around 6.9 months ahead of onset. Blood also carried most thyroid clonotypes expanded above 0.001.

Graves' hyperthyroidism without ophthalmopathy progression within 18 months was termed stable. Cells are PBMCs isolated from roughly 9.2 ml of fresh blood. Researchers took RNA transcripts and amplified the TCR beta CDR3 regions from them. The HTBI primer set served for first-round RT-PCR of the TCR CDR3. MiXCR, run by TCRdb on the multiplex PCR reads, gives a single entry per CDR3 protein. The table lists about 560,000 distinct CDR3 sequences, around 15% of them singletons. This clonotype was seen a few times. Its antigen is undetermined. This CDR3 has 13 residues. V lost 5 bases and J lost 0, with 8 bases in between. In germline, CDR1 is SGHRS, CDR2 YFSETQ.

The TCR was taken from a woman in her thirties or forties with Graves' hyperthyroidism. V gene TRBV5-1 combines with J gene TRBJ1-2; a weak D match, TRBD1 (6 bases). Material: blood. Here the CDR3 DNA reads TGCGCCAGCAGAGGGGGGACTAACTATGGCTACACCTTC. Protein sequence: CASRGGTNYGYTF.